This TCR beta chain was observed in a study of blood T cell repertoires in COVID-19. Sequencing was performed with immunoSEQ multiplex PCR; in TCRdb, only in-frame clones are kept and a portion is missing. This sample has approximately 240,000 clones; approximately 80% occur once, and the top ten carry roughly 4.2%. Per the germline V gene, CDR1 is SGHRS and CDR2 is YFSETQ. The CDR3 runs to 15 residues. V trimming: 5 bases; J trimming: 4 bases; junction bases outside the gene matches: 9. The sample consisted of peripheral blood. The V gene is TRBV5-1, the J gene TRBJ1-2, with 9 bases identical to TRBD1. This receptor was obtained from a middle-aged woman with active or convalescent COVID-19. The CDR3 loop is CASSRRGTGLYGYTF. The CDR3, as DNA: TGCGCCAGCAGTCGTAGGGGGACAGGGCTCTATGGCTACACCTTC.